Sequencing of this TCR beta chain was carried out in a study of T cells after yellow fever vaccination. MiXCR, applied by TCRdb to the 5' RACE reads, yields one record per CDR3 protein. Among 100,000 to 150,000 distinct CDR3 sequences listed, 7.5% to 10% were seen once. This clonotype was seen more than once but under ten times. The source material was CD8+ T cells sorted from PBMCs, sampled on the day of the yellow fever booster vaccination. The source of this sequence is a man between 18 and 35 years old who received the YFV17D yellow fever vaccine.

This chain's CDR3 is CASSAVGGPTEAFF. In DNA, the CDR3 is TGCGCCAGCAGCGCGGTCGGGGGCCCCACTGAAGCTTTCTTT. The chain recombines TRBV5-1 with TRBJ1-1, with a possible D match to TRBD1 (6 bases). Deletions cut 4 bases from V and 4 bases from J, with 14 bases between. The CDR3 is made up of 14 amino acids. Germline-derived CDR1 and CDR2 are SGHRS and YFSETQ.